The entry below gives a single TCR beta chain sequence along with its context. Its antigen is currently unknown. Amplification yielded TCR beta CDR3 regions, with RNA transcripts as the source. HTBI primers drove first-round RT-PCR of the TCR CDR3. TCRdb itself ran the multiplex PCR reads through MiXCR, one entry per CDR3 protein. The sample includes 89,000 or so distinct CDR3 sequences, about 40% of them seen just once. This sample is part of a study of T cells in Graves' hyperthyroidism and ophthalmopathy. The J segment lost 1 base and the V segment lost 7 bases, leaving 4 bases of the junction unmatched. The CDR3 contains 14 residues. The germline V gene encodes CDR1 SNHLY and CDR2 FYNNEI. For Graves' hyperthyroidism to be stable, ophthalmopathy could not progress within 18 months. Hyperthyroidism had been newly diagnosed in patients aged 18 to 65, and its duration was under 2 months. Study conclusions and caveats: Also found in blood were most expanded thyroid clonotypes above 0.001.

The rearrangement uses TRBV2 and TRBJ2-5; TRBD1 agrees at 9 bases. This TCR was recovered from a woman aged 25-40 years with Graves' hyperthyroidism. Material: peripheral blood or thyroid tissue (not recorded which). In nucleotides, the CDR3 is TGTGCCAGCAATCCACAGGGGGCCCAAGAGACCCAGTACTTC. This encodes CASNPQGAQETQYF.